What follows describes a single T cell receptor (beta chain). The antigen remains undetermined. Stem cell-like memory, regulatory, central memory and naive CD4+ cells were sorted via CD45RO/CCR7/CD25/CD127/CD95/CD27. These data belong to a study of beta chain features in type 1 diabetes. Study as a whole: Patient and healthy donor groups were alike in age, gender and cell yields. Study observations and caveats: Shortening that was moderate but significant affected the TCRB CDR3s of Type 1 diabetes patients in all four CD4+ subsets. It was among patients, rather than healthy donors, that naive, central memory and Treg TCRB repertoires appeared more similar.

Reverse transcribing all isolated RNA meant expressed TCRB transcripts were sequenced. Approximately 3.6 million reads per sample on average were obtained from naive, central memory and regulatory T cell samples. Profiling relied on immunoSEQ multiplex PCR, and the TCRdb table lists in-frame clones only, not all of them. This table has roughly 53,000 clones, approximately 45% appearing once. The germline gives CDR1 SGHAT, CDR2 FQNNGV. This CDR3 region has 17 residues. Trimming removed 1 base from V and 7 bases from J, with 20 bases in between. The sample consisted of Tregs from blood. The V call is TRBV11-2, the J call TRBJ2-1; possibly TRBD1 for D (5 bases). The clonotype comes from a man aged 25 to 40 with type 1 diabetes. CDR3: CASSLVNTVGPDNEQFF. DNA for the CDR3: TGTGCCAGCAGCTTAGTTAATACGGTGGGGCCGGATAATGAGCAGTTCTTC.